These 30 T cell receptor beta chains came from one sample sequenced in a study of cytomegalovirus exposure and HLA in healthy donors. Assay used: immunoSEQ multiplex PCR; TCRdb lists only in-frame clones, some missing. The data contain some 140,000 clones, about 86% of them singletons. Specimen: PBMCs. Receptors were obtained from a man younger than 35 in good health and CMV-seropositive.

The chain has TRBV6-1 and TRBJ1-2; the D is unclear. The CDR3 has 15 residues. Germline-derived CDR1 and CDR2 are MNHNS and SASEGT. Trimming stripped 0 bases from V and 4 bases from J, with 12 bases between. Here the CDR3 DNA reads TGTGCCAGCAGTGAAGCCGTGGACGGACTCTATGGCTACACCTTC. This translates into CASSEAVDGLYGYTF.

The chain couples TRBV7-2 to TRBJ2-1; TRBD1 matches at 10 bases. V dropped 4 bases and J dropped 7; count of bases not matched to a gene: 1. The CDR3 consists of 13 residues. CDR1 is SGHTA, CDR2 FQGNSA, per germline. CDR3 amino acids: CASSWDRGNEQFF. The CDR3, as DNA: TGTGCCAGCAGCTGGGACAGGGGAAATGAGCAGTTCTTC.

The rearrangement joins TRBV7-2 to TRBJ2-7; 11 nucleotides agree with TRBD2. The V and J ends lost 0 bases and 2 bases, in that order; junction bases with no gene match: 3. Looked up from germline, CDR1 is SGHTA and CDR2 is FQGNSA. The CDR3 length is 16 residues. The CDR3 loop reads CASSLAASGGTYEQYF. The CDR3 region has the DNA TGTGCCAGCAGCTTAGCTGCTAGCGGGGGGACCTACGAGCAGTACTTC.

This chain uses TRBV18 with TRBJ2-1, with TRBD1 matching over 10 bases. Trimming removed 8 bases from V and 9 bases from J; junction bases left unmatched: 19. Germline V gene data show CDR1 as KGHSH and CDR2 as LQKENI. CDR3 length equals 17 residues. CDR3 in DNA: TGTGCCAGCAACCACCTCAAGGCGGGACAGGGGTCAGGTGAGCAGTTCTTC. It translates to CASNHLKAGQGSGEQFF.

V is TRBV19 and J is TRBJ2-7, with D tentatively TRBD1 (6 bases). Between the trimmed V and J ends, which lost 5 bases and 7 bases, there was a span of 21 bases. The CDR3 is 15 amino acids. CDR1 is LNHDA, CDR2 SQIVND, per germline (reference sequence). The CDR3: CASSPSVAGDREQYF. The DNA for the CDR3 is TGTGCCAGTAGTCCCTCGGTGGCAGGGGATCGGGAGCAGTACTTC.

This clone turned up a few times. This chain's CDR3 is CASSLSPGNTEAFF. The DNA of the CDR3 is TGTGCCAGCAGCTTATCCCCAGGGAACACTGAAGCTTTCTTT. This chain connects TRBV7-3 to TRBJ1-1; D unresolved. The V and J ends lost 2 bases and 1 base respectively, with 8 bases between them. Germline CDR1 and CDR2: SGHTA and FQGTGA. CDR3 length: 14 residues.

The CDR3 bases are TGTGCCAGCAGTTACTCGGGGACTAGCGGATATACTAGCTCCTACAATGAGCAGTTCTTC. It is translated as CASSYSGTSGYTSSYNEQFF. The J gene is TRBJ2-1, the V gene TRBV27, with 11 bases identical to TRBD2. Germline V lookup: CDR1 MNHEY, CDR2 SMNVEV (reference sequence). V lost 4 bases and J lost 0; bases outside the gene matches: 14. The length of the CDR3 is 20 residues.

V and J are TRBV5-1 and TRBJ2-3, with a weak D call TRBD1 (5 bases). CDR1 is SGHRS and CDR2 is YFSETQ in the germline V gene. The ends were cut back, 7 bases at V and 0 bases at J, with 12 bases in the middle. The CDR3 length is 14 residues. The CDR3: CASHTTASTDTQYF. The CDR3 coding sequence is TGCGCCAGCCACACGACAGCCAGCACAGATACGCAGTATTTT.

The CDR3 is CASSPLAGFYNEQFF. CDR3 nucleotide sequence: TGTGCCAGCAGCCCCCTAGCGGGATTCTACAATGAGCAGTTCTTC. The V call is TRBV7-9, the J call TRBJ2-1; TRBD2 matches 9 bases. The CDR3 spans 15 residues. CDR1 is SEHNR, CDR2 FQNEAQ, per germline (reference sequence). J gave up 3 bases and V 5 bases, and 5 bases lay outside the gene matches.

This chain connects TRBV7-2 to TRBJ2-5, with TRBD1 matching over 7 bases. This CDR3 has 15 residues. CDR1 is SGHTA and CDR2 is FQGNSA in the germline V gene. V lost 5 bases and J lost 5; bases outside the gene matches: 11. Here the CDR3 reads CASSAQPGQLETQYF. CDR3 DNA: TGTGCCAGCAGCGCCCAACCGGGACAGTTGGAGACCCAGTACTTC.

The rearrangement links TRBV5-6 to TRBJ2-7; the D is unclear. The CDR3 runs to 13 residues. Germline CDR1 reads SGHDT; CDR2 reads YYEEEE. The V and J ends lost 4 bases and 2 bases respectively, with 10 bases between them. The CDR3 nucleotides read TGTGCCAGCAGCAGTCCCGGTACCTACGAGCAGTACTTC. Translating it yields CASSSPGTYEQYF. Full variable domain (remainder filled in from reference TRBV5-6 and TRBJ2-7): DAGVTQSPTHLIKTRGQQVTLRCSPKSGHDTVSWYQQALGQGPQFIFQYYEEEERQRGNFPDRFSGHQFPNYSSELNVNALLLGDSALYLCASSSPGTYEQYFGPGTRLTVT.

This clone came up a few times. The V and J genes are TRBV7-9 and TRBJ1-6, with D possibly TRBD1 on 5 matching bases. The CDR3 loop spans 14 amino acids. Germline loops: CDR1 SEHNR, CDR2 FQNEAQ (reference sequence). Trimming pared 6 bases from V and 10 bases from J, leaving 16 bases between. CDR3 in amino acids: CASSSRGGESPLHF. In DNA, the CDR3 is TGTGCCAGCAGTTCGAGGGGAGGAGAGTCACCCCTCCACTTT.

This chain joins TRBV18 and TRBJ1-1; D unresolved. The germline V and J ends were trimmed by 0 bases and 1 base, with 9 bases remaining between them. CDR1 KGHSH and CDR2 LQKENI come from the germline V gene. CDR3 length: 15 residues. This CDR3 is CASSPPGRQNTEAFF. The CDR3, as DNA: TGTGCCAGCTCACCACCGGGCAGACAGAACACTGAAGCTTTCTTT.

This clone showed up just a few times. The gene calls are TRBV11-2 and TRBJ2-5, with TRBD2 matching 12 bases. V lost 8 bases, J lost 2 bases, and 6 bases stayed unmatched. The CDR3 is made up of 15 amino acids. Per the germline V gene, CDR1 is SGHAT and CDR2 is FQNNGV. CDR3 in amino acids: CASGLAGGTQETQYF. The CDR3, as DNA: TGTGCCAGCGGCCTAGCGGGGGGGACTCAAGAGACCCAGTACTTC.

This chain joins TRBV5-1 and TRBJ1-1, with 9 bases aligning to TRBD1. The CDR3 covers 13 residues. The trim removed 5 bases at V and 3 bases at J, leaving 2 bases unmatched. Germline V lookup: CDR1 SGHRS, CDR2 YFSETQ. DNA of the CDR3: TGCGCCAGCAGGGACAGGGGTTACACTGAAGCTTTCTTT. This sequence encodes CASRDRGYTEAFF.

This clone appeared a few times. V usage is TRBV25-1 and J usage is TRBJ1-1, with 7 bases fitting TRBD1. V dropped 8 bases and J dropped 3; count of bases not matched to a gene: 9. The CDR3 runs to 14 residues. From germline, CDR1 is MGHDK and CDR2 SYGVNS. As DNA, the CDR3 is TGTGCCAGCGGAGGGACAGCCATTCACACTGAAGCTTTCTTT. Protein: CASGGTAIHTEAFF.

The chain carries TRBV7-9 and TRBJ2-5; D remains unclear. This CDR3 has 12 amino acids. Per the germline V gene, CDR1 is SEHNR and CDR2 is FQNEAQ (reference sequence). V dropped 6 bases and J dropped 1 base, with 6 bases sitting between them. The CDR3 is CASSGPQETQYF. In DNA form, the CDR3 reads TGTGCCAGCAGTGGCCCCCAAGAGACCCAGTACTTC.

Concerning this clone itself: Other DNA sequences in the sample encode the same CDR3. CDR3 protein: CASSRGGYEQYF. The DNA of the CDR3 is TGTGCCAGCAGCAGGGGCGGCTACGAGCAGTACTTC. V is TRBV6-5 and J is TRBJ2-7, with a tentative D call TRBD1 (6 bases). Germline V lookup: CDR1 MNHEY, CDR2 SVGAGI. The CDR3 has 12 residues. Trimming stripped 6 bases from V and 3 bases from J, with 9 bases between.

The gene calls are TRBV19 and TRBJ1-5, with 9 nucleotides matching TRBD1. Germline values: CDR1 LNHDA, CDR2 SQIVND (reference sequence). V gave up 6 bases and J gave up 3 bases; unmatched junction bases: 6. The CDR3 has 15 amino acids. The CDR3 loop reads CASRFRDRDNQPQHF. CDR3 nucleotide sequence: TGTGCCAGTAGGTTCCGGGACAGGGACAATCAGCCCCAGCATTTT.

V is TRBV5-1 and J is TRBJ1-2; D perhaps matches TRBD1 (6 bases). The V gene lost 4 bases and the J gene lost 0 bases, with 13 bases spanning the gap. This CDR3 region has 15 residues. Per the germline V gene, CDR1 is SGHRS and CDR2 is YFSETQ. CDR3 DNA: TGCGCCAGCAGCGCGGGGGCACCTGCTAACTATGGCTACACCTTC. Its protein product is CASSAGAPANYGYTF.

The chain has TRBV7-9 and TRBJ1-2; 7 nucleotides line up with TRBD1. Trimming took 4 bases from V and 5 from J; bases not matched to a gene: 7. Germline V gene sequence: CDR1 SEHNR, CDR2 FQNEAQ (reference sequence). This CDR3 contains 14 residues. In DNA, the CDR3 is TGTGCCAGCAGCTCAGACAGGGTGCGGTATGGCTACACCTTC. It is translated as CASSSDRVRYGYTF.

The chain couples TRBV7-9 to TRBJ1-5, with 10 bases identical to TRBD1. The CDR3 runs to 14 residues. V lost 5 bases to trimming and J lost 4 bases; unmatched junction nucleotides: 2. Germline V gene lookup returns CDR1 SEHNR and CDR2 FQNEAQ (reference sequence). CDR3: CASSRQGANQPQHF. The CDR3 DNA sequence: TGTGCCAGCAGCCGACAGGGGGCGAATCAGCCCCAGCATTTT.

The V call is TRBV5-4, the J call TRBJ1-4; 8 nucleotides line up with TRBD1. Germline V CDR1 and CDR2: SGHNT, YYREEE (reference sequence). CDR3 length: 15 residues. The ends lost 2 bases at V and 7 bases at J; junction bases unmatched: 7. The DNA for the CDR3 is TGTGCCAGCAGCTTCGCCGGACAGGGTGGTGAAAAACTGTTTTTT. It yields the protein CASSFAGQGGEKLFF.

V is TRBV2 and J is TRBJ2-1; 7 nucleotides match TRBD2. In germline, CDR1 is SNHLY, CDR2 FYNNEI. This CDR3 has 15 amino acids. The V and J ends lost 7 bases and 8 bases, in that order; junction bases with no gene match: 14. The CDR3 sequence is CASKLNGGSVDEQFF. CDR3 sequence (DNA): TGTGCCAGCAAGCTCAATGGCGGGAGTGTCGATGAGCAGTTCTTC. The whole variable domain, remainder taken from reference TRBV2 and TRBJ2-1, is EPEVTQTPSHQVTQMGQEVILRCVPISNHLYFYWYRQILGQKVEFLVSFYNNEISEKSEIFDDQFSVERPDGSNFTLKIRSTKLEDSAMYFCASKLNGGSVDEQFFGPGTRLTVL.

The V and J genes are TRBV15 and TRBJ1-4; 9 bases are a match to TRBD1. Losses at the gene ends were 3 bases for V and 7 bases for J; bases not matched to a gene: 9. Germline V lookup: CDR1 LNHNV, CDR2 YYDKDF (reference sequence). The CDR3 runs 16 residues. The CDR3 nucleotides are TGTGCCACCAGCAGTAAACAGGGGGCGGGTGGTGAAAAACTGTTTTTT. This sequence encodes CATSSKQGAGGEKLFF.

This chain links TRBV6-1 with TRBJ1-5; D not certain. The CDR3 sequence is 15 residues long. Trimming took 4 bases from V and 0 from J, leaving 10 bases between them. The V gene's germline CDR1 is MNHNS and CDR2 SASEGT. In DNA form, the CDR3 reads TGTGCCAGCAGTGTTACACAGTATAGCAATCAGCCCCAGCATTTT. Protein product: CASSVTQYSNQPQHF.

This clone was detected a few times. The chain combines TRBV27 with TRBJ1-6; 9 bases match TRBD1. Germline values: CDR1 MNHEY, CDR2 SMNVEV (reference sequence). V trimming: 6 bases; J trimming: 9 bases; junction bases outside the gene matches: 15. CDR3 size: 17 residues. This CDR3 is CASSLRDRVSLASPLHF. The CDR3 DNA is TGTGCCAGCAGCCTCCGGGACAGGGTCTCCTTGGCTTCACCCCTCCACTTT.

The chain recombines TRBV6-5 with TRBJ2-7, with 8 bases lining up with TRBD2. The V gene's germline CDR1 is MNHEY and CDR2 SVGAGI. V lost 2 bases to trimming and J lost 0 bases; unmatched junction nucleotides: 0. This CDR3 is built from 14 residues. The CDR3 spells CASSYGTSSYEQYF. The CDR3 bases are TGTGCCAGCAGTTACGGGACTAGCTCCTACGAGCAGTACTTC.

The V gene is TRBV29-1, the J gene TRBJ2-3; a possible D gene is TRBD1 (6 bases). CDR1 is SQVTM and CDR2 is ANQGSEA in the germline V gene. The CDR3 is made up of 12 amino acids. V was pared by 7 bases and J by 2 bases, with 10 bases between. The CDR3 DNA follows: TGCAGCGCAGGACAGCCCACAGATACGCAGTATTTT. It codes for CSAGQPTDTQYF.

This sequence joins TRBV11-2 and TRBJ2-7; 7 positions agree with TRBD1. The junction had 9 bases not matched to a gene; V was cut back by 4 bases and J by 0 bases. CDR3 size: 16 residues. Germline V gene lookup returns CDR1 SGHAT and CDR2 FQNNGV. The CDR3 coding sequence is TGTGCCAGCAGCTATGTAGGGACAGTTAGCTCCTACGAGCAGTACTTC. Its protein product is CASSYVGTVSSYEQYF.